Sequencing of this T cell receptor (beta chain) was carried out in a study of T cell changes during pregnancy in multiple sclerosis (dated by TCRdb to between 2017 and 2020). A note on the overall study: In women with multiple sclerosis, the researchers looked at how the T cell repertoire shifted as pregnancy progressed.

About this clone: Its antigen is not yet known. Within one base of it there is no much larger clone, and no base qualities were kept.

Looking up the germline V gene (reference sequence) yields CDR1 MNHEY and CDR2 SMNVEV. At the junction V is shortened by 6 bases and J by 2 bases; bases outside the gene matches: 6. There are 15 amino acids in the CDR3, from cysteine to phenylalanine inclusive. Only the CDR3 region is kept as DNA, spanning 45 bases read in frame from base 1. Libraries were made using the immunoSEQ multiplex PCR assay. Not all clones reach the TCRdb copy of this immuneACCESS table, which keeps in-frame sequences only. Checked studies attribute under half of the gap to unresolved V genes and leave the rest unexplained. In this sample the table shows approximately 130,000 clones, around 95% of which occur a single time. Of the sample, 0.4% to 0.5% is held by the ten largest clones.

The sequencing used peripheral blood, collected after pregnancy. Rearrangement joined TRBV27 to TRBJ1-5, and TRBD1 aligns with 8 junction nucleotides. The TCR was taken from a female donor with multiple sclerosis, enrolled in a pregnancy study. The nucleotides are TGTGCCAGCAGCAGGGGGCTGGGAGGCAATCAGCCCCAGCATTTT. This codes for CASSRGLGGNQPQHF.